The 16 T cell receptor beta chains listed next were all sequenced from one sample in a study of T cell clonality in common variable immunodeficiency. Method: immunoSEQ multiplex PCR; TCRdb's copy keeps in-frame clones and lacks some. This set yields around 13,000 clones and no singletons; the top ten hold roughly 9.5%. Overall study results and limits: Fewer deletions and N-nucleotide insertions were reportedly seen in common variable immunodeficiency TCR beta sequences.

No antigen is known for these receptors. The sequencing sample was made of peripheral blood mononuclear cells. Source of these receptors: a human donor with common variable immunodeficiency.

Of note for this clone: Read sequence stops 3 residues before the CDR3 end, and the germline J gene provides the missing end. The chain combines TRBV7-9 with TRBJ1-5, with D hard to call. The ends were cut back, 5 bases at V and 6 bases at J, with 8 bases in the middle. Germline loops: CDR1 SEHNR, CDR2 FQNEAQ (reference sequence). The CDR3 has 12 residues. The DNA read from the CDR3 is TGTGCCAGCAGCCAACTCTCTCAGCCC. As protein: CASSQLSQP. In full, the CDR3 reads CASSQLSQPQHF.

This clone turned up a few times. The read ends 3 residues shy of where the CDR3 ends; the end is completed using the germline J gene. The chain links TRBV20-1 to TRBJ2-7; tentatively, D is TRBD1 (6 bases). CDR3 length: 12 residues. V was trimmed by 5 bases and J by 3 bases, leaving 11 bases between them. Germline V gives CDR1 DFQATT, CDR2 SNEGSKA (reference sequence). CDR3 DNA, as far as it was read: TGCAGTGCTGGGGGACAAAACTACGAG. It codes for CSAGGQNYE. The entire CDR3 reads CSAGGQNYEQYF.

Comment on this clone: The read comes to an end 3 residues before the CDR3 does, leaving the germline J gene to fill in the end. The chain employs TRBV2 and TRBJ1-2; TRBD1 is a possible D gene (5 bases). The V gene's germline CDR1 is SNHLY and CDR2 FYNNEI. The V end lost 3 bases, the J end lost 5 bases, and 10 bases lay between the germline ends. The CDR3 runs to 13 residues. CDR3 DNA, as far as it was read: TGTGCCAGCAGTGAGTGGTCAGGGTATGGC. Amino acids: CASSEWSGYG. The full CDR3 protein is CASSEWSGYGYTF. The whole variable domain, filled in from reference TRBV2 and TRBJ1-2, reads EPEVTQTPSHQVTQMGQEVILRCVPISNHLYFYWYRQILGQKVEFLVSFYNNEISEKSEIFDDQFSVERPDGSNFTLKIRSTKLEDSAMYFCASSEWSGYGYTFGSGTRLTVV.

This clone was seen only a few times. The CDR3 end lies 3 residues beyond the end of the read and is filled in from the germline J gene. V and J are TRBV18 and TRBJ2-5; 7 bases are shared with TRBD2. Germline loops: CDR1 KGHSH, CDR2 LQKENI. V trimming: 6 bases; J trimming: 5 bases; junction bases outside the gene matches: 3. CDR3 length: 12 amino acids. The CDR3 DNA, read in part, is TGTGCCAGCTCGGATAGCGGGGAGACC. It translates to CASSDSGET. From start to end, the CDR3 is CASSDSGETQYF.

As for this clone: The sequence runs out 3 residues before the end of the CDR3; the remainder is reconstructed from the germline J gene. This chain links TRBV6-1 with TRBJ1-5; TRBD1 matches at 9 bases. The V gene's germline CDR1 is MNHNS and CDR2 SASEGT. CDR3 length: 15 amino acids. V was clipped by 3 bases and J by 4 bases; unmatched bases: 4. The CDR3 bases that were read are TGTGCCAGCAGTGAGAGTGGGACAGGGAATCAGCCC. Translating it yields CASSESGTGNQP. The whole CDR3 protein reads CASSESGTGNQPQHF.

Comments on this clone: Coverage ceases 3 residues before the CDR3 finishes, and the germline J gene fills in the end. This chain uses TRBV5-1 with TRBJ1-1; 8 nucleotides agree with TRBD1. The germline CDR1 and CDR2 sequences are SGHRS and YFSETQ. V shed 4 bases, J shed 5 bases, and the junction held 10 bases outside the gene matches. This CDR3 is built from 15 residues. CDR3 DNA (partial): TGCGCCAGCAGCCAGGACAGGGTGCGAGGTACTGAA. Its protein is CASSQDRVRGTE. The complete CDR3 reads CASSQDRVRGTEAFF. Using reference TRBV5-1 and TRBJ1-1 for the parts outside the CDR3, the full variable domain is KAGVTQTPRYLIKTRGQQVTLSCSPISGHRSVSWYQQTPGQGLQFLFEYFSETQRNKGNFPGRFSGRQFSNSRSEMNVSTLELGDSALYLCASSQDRVRGTEAFFGQGTRLTVV.

Regarding this clone: Read data end 3 residues before the CDR3 end; the end is taken from the germline J gene. V usage is TRBV30 and J usage is TRBJ1-1; no definite D call. V was clipped by 0 bases and J by 1 base, with 6 bases between them. This CDR3 is 13 amino acids long. Germline V gene lookup returns CDR1 GTSNPN and CDR2 SVGIG (reference sequence). The CDR3 spells CAWSVQRNTEAFF. Incomplete CDR3 DNA: TGTGCCTGGAGTGTACAGAGGAACACTGAA.

Concerning this clone: At one of its ends the junction is not consistent with the germline gene, which may arise from a read error. The sequence runs out 3 residues before the end of the CDR3; the remainder is reconstructed from the germline J gene. The V call is TRBV7-9, the J call TRBJ2-7, with unresolved D. The CDR3 sequence is 12 residues long. The germline V gene encodes CDR1 SEHNR and CDR2 FQNEAQ (reference sequence). The sequenced CDR3 bases are TGTTCCAGCAGCTTATACGGCTACGAG. It codes for CSSSLYGYE. The full CDR3 sequence reads CSSSLYGYEQYF.

This clone came up a few times. The sequenced fragment ends 3 residues before the CDR3 boundary, so the rest is inferred from the germline J gene. The rearrangement links TRBV2 to TRBJ2-7, with a possible D match to TRBD1 (5 bases). The V gene lost 7 bases and the J gene lost 3 bases, with 13 bases spanning the gap. The CDR3 covers 13 residues. Per germline, CDR1 SNHLY and CDR2 FYNNEI. The CDR3 sequence: CASKGRAFYEQYF. Incomplete CDR3 DNA: TGTGCCAGCAAGGGCAGGGCATTCTACGAG.

Concerning this clone: The read ends 3 residues early relative to the CDR3; the germline J gene fills the gap. This sequence joins TRBV7-9 and TRBJ2-7; no reliable D call. Germline assignment: CDR1 SEHNR and CDR2 FQNEAQ (reference sequence). Trimming left V 4 bases short and J 6 bases short, with 10 bases between. The CDR3 length is 12 residues. The CDR3 spells CASSSVRSEQYF. CDR3 DNA (partial): TGTGCCAGCAGCTCCGTGAGGTCCGAG.

This clone was counted a few times. The CDR3 end falls 3 residues outside the read, so it is completed with the germline J gene. The chain couples TRBV5-6 to TRBJ1-5; unclear D gene. CDR1 is SGHDT and CDR2 is YYEEEE in the germline V gene. The CDR3 is made up of 15 amino acids. Trimming took off 0 bases at V and 0 bases at J, with 7 bases between the two ends. The CDR3 loop is CASSLAVNSNQPQHF. The CDR3 bases that were read are TGTGCCAGCAGCTTGGCGGTAAATAGCAATCAGCCC.

This clone was counted ten times or more. The sequenced part of the CDR3 DNA is TGTGCCAGCTTCCTGGGACTAGCGGGGGAGACC. Translation gives CASFLGLAGET. The complete CDR3 reads CASFLGLAGETQYF. V gene TRBV6-2 or TRBV6-3 combines with J gene TRBJ2-5; 13 bases agree with TRBD2. The read is 3 residues too short to cover the CDR3 end, so that end is filled in from the germline J gene. The CDR3 has 14 amino acids. Germline V gene lookup returns CDR1 MNHEY and CDR2 SVGEGT. Trimming at V came to 8 bases and at J to 5 bases, leaving 5 bases not matched to a gene.

This clone was observed a few times. Sequencing ends 3 residues short of the CDR3 end; the germline J gene provides the rest. The gene calls are TRBV6-2 or TRBV6-3 and TRBJ2-2, with 7 bases that match TRBD1. J gave up 3 bases and V 6 bases, and 10 bases lay outside the gene matches. This CDR3 is built from 16 residues. CDR1 MNHEY and CDR2 SVGEGT come from the germline V gene. CDR3: CASRATGVGDTGELFF. The part of the CDR3 DNA that was read is TGTGCCAGCAGAGCAACAGGGGTGGGAGACACCGGGGAG.

This clone was seen a few times. The CDR3 end lies 3 residues beyond the end of the read and is filled in from the germline J gene. The chain uses TRBV7-9 and TRBJ2-5, with D perhaps TRBD2 (5 bases). This CDR3 has 15 amino acids. V dropped 1 base and J dropped 5 bases, with 14 bases sitting between them. The germline V gene encodes CDR1 SEHNR and CDR2 FQNEAQ (reference sequence). The part of the CDR3 DNA that was read is TGTGCCAGCAGCTTAGTTCCGGGGTTGGTTGAGACC. Translation: CASSLVPGLVET. The entire CDR3 protein reads CASSLVPGLVETQYF. Together with reference TRBV7-9 and TRBJ2-5, the CDR3 gives the full variable domain: DTGVSQNPRHKITKRGQNVTFRCDPISEHNRLYWYRQTLGQGPEFLTYFQNEAQLEKSRLLSDRFSAERPKGSFSTLEIQRTEQGDSAMYLCASSLVPGLVETQYFGPGTRLLVL.

Concerning this clone: The read comes to an end 3 residues before the CDR3 does, leaving the germline J gene to fill in the end. V gene TRBV30 combines with J gene TRBJ1-4; D is possibly TRBD1 (5 bases). Between the trimmed V and J ends, which lost 3 bases and 7 bases, there was a span of 9 bases. The length of the CDR3 is 12 residues. In germline, CDR1 is GTSNPN, CDR2 SVGIG (reference sequence). Here the CDR3 reads CAWRGGFEKLFF. The DNA read from the CDR3 is TGTGCCTGGAGGGGGGGGTTTGAAAAA.

Concerning this clone: The read ends 3 residues early relative to the CDR3; the germline J gene fills the gap. V gene TRBV18 combines with J gene TRBJ2-3; tentatively, D is TRBD2 (7 bases). This CDR3 comprises 19 residues. V was trimmed by 9 bases and J by 0 bases, leaving 28 bases between them. Germline-derived CDR1 and CDR2 are KGHSH and LQKENI. Incomplete CDR3 DNA: TGTGCCAGTACCAACCGGGGGGACACGTTGAAGACTAGCACAGATACG. It specifies CASTNRGDTLKTSTDT. The complete CDR3 reads CASTNRGDTLKTSTDTQYF.